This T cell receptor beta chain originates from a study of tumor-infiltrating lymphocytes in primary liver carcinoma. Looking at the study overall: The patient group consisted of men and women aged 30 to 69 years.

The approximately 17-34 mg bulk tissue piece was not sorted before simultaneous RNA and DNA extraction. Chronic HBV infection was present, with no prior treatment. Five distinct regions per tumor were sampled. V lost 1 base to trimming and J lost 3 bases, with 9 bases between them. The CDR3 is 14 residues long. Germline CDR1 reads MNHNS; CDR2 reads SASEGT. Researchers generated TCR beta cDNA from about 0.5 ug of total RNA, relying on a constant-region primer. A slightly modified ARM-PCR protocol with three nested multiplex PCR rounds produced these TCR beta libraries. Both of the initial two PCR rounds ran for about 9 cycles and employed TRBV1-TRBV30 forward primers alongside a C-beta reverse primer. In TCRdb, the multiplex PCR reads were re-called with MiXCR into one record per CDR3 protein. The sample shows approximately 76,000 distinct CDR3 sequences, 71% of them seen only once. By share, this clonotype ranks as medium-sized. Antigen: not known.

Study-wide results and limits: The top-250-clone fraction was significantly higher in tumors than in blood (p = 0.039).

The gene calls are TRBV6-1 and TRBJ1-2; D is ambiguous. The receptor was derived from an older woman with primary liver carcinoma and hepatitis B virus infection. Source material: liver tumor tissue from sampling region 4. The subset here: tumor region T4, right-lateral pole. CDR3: CASSEGSEHYGYTF. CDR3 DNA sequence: TGTGCCAGCAGTGAAGGTTCCGAGCACTATGGCTACACCTTC.